A single sample gave rise to the 16 T cell receptor beta chains below, sequenced in a study of post-analysis software for immune sequencing data. Study-wide findings and caveats: When patients were compared with controls, 5 or 6 TRBV segments were more frequent, TRBV5-6, TRBV5-1 and TRBV20-1 among them.

The TCR beta cDNA libraries carried unique molecular identifiers. TCRdb processed the PCR reads anew with MiXCR; each CDR3 protein has one entry. The repertoire holds roughly 650,000 distinct CDR3 sequences, 55% to 70% seen once, with around 11% in the top ten. Antigen specificity for these receptors is unknown. Sequencing used blood. Receptor source: a girl aged 2-15 years with multiple sclerosis.

The V call is TRBV29-1, the J call TRBJ1-2; tentatively, D is TRBD1 (6 bases). Germline CDR1 and CDR2: SQVTM and ANQGSEA. The germline V and J ends were trimmed by 6 bases and 9 bases, with 17 bases remaining between them. The CDR3 has 12 amino acids. CDR3 region: CSVGRDTQRYTF. In DNA, the CDR3 is TGCAGCGTCGGACGGGACACCCAGCGCTACACCTTC.

J is TRBJ2-7 and V is TRBV5-1; D gene ambiguous. Germline CDR1 SGHRS, CDR2 YFSETQ. The germline V and J ends were trimmed by 2 bases and 1 base, with 13 bases remaining between them. This CDR3 contains 15 residues. Here the CDR3 DNA reads TGCGCCAGCAGCTTTAAACCGGCGAGATCCTACGAGCAGTACTTC. Residues: CASSFKPARSYEQYF.

This clonotype was observed a handful of times. CDR3 sequence reads: CASSSIGQGRADTQYF. For the CDR3, the DNA is TGTGCCAGCAGCTCTATTGGACAGGGGAGGGCGGATACGCAGTATTTT. The chain uses TRBV6-5 and TRBJ2-3; the match to TRBD1 covers 9 bases. V trimming: 6 bases; J trimming: 6 bases; junction bases outside the gene matches: 13. This CDR3 region has 16 residues. Looked up from germline, CDR1 is MNHEY and CDR2 is SVGAGI.

This chain joins TRBV5-5 and TRBJ2-5; TRBD1 matches at 9 bases. The CDR3 is 12 amino acids. Germline-derived CDR1 and CDR2 are SGHKS and YYEKEE (reference sequence). After removal of 6 bases from V and 11 bases from J, the junction contained 8 bases not matched to a gene. Written as DNA, the CDR3 is TGTGCCAGCAAACCGGGACAGGGCTTGCAGTACTTC. This translates into CASKPGQGLQYF.

This clonotype has more than one count but fewer than ten. Written as DNA, the CDR3 is TGCAGTGCTAGAGGACTAGCGGGGGACCAAGAGACCCAGTACTTC. As protein: CSARGLAGDQETQYF. The chain carries TRBV20-1 and TRBJ2-5, with 12 bases identical to TRBD2. Germline values: CDR1 DFQATT, CDR2 SNEGSKA (reference sequence). The CDR3 runs to 15 residues. V trimming: 1 base; J trimming: 0 bases; junction bases outside the gene matches: 0.

The V call is TRBV15, the J call TRBJ2-5; TRBD2 matches at 8 bases. With 3 bases clipped from V and 5 bases from J, the junction kept 14 bases outside the gene matches. The CDR3 extends over 17 amino acids. Per germline, CDR1 LNHNV and CDR2 YYDKDF (reference sequence). As DNA, the CDR3 is TGTGCCACCAGCAGGGATTTCAGCGGGAGTGGAGCGGAGACCCAGTACTTC. It encodes CATSRDFSGSGAETQYF.

The J gene is TRBJ2-5, the V gene TRBV7-2, with TRBD1 as a possible D gene (6 bases). The CDR3 length is 14 residues. Germline assignment: CDR1 SGHTA and CDR2 FQGNSA. The ends were cut back, 0 bases at V and 5 bases at J, with 10 bases in the middle. The CDR3 protein is CASSLASGVETQYF. For the CDR3, the DNA is TGTGCCAGCAGCTTAGCTTCAGGGGTGGAGACCCAGTACTTC.

This chain uses TRBV24-1 with TRBJ2-1, with a tentative D call TRBD1 (5 bases). This CDR3 has 16 residues. The V end lost 5 bases, the J end lost 0 bases, and 13 bases lay between the germline ends. Germline lookup yields CDR1 KGHDR and CDR2 SFDVKD. CDR3 residues: CATSVAGFGSYNEQFF. DNA for the CDR3: TGTGCCACCAGTGTAGCAGGGTTTGGCTCCTACAATGAGCAGTTCTTC.

The chain combines TRBV12-3 or TRBV12-4 with TRBJ1-5, with TRBD1 identical over 8 bases. After removal of 0 bases from V and 4 bases from J, the junction contained 2 bases not matched to a gene. CDR3 length: 15 residues. The CDR3 region is CASSLARDRNQPQHF. The CDR3 DNA follows: TGTGCCAGCAGTTTAGCCCGGGACAGGAATCAGCCCCAGCATTTT.

The genes are TRBV5-5 and TRBJ2-7; a possible D gene is TRBD1 (6 bases). Germline lookup yields CDR1 SGHKS and CDR2 YYEKEE (reference sequence). Trimming removed 3 bases at V and 0 bases at J, with 10 bases between. The CDR3 runs to 14 residues. This CDR3 is CASSSGHHSYEQYF. Written as DNA, the CDR3 is TGTGCCAGCAGCTCGGGACACCACTCCTACGAGCAGTACTTC. Supplemented by reference TRBV5-5 and TRBJ2-7, the full variable domain reads DAGVTQSPTHLIKTRGQQVTLRCSPISGHKSVSWYQQVLGQGPQFIFQYYEKEERGRGNFPDRFSARQFPNYSSELNVNALLLGDSALYLCASSSGHHSYEQYFGPGTRLTVT.

This clonotype was counted a few times. The genes are TRBV12-3 or TRBV12-4 and TRBJ2-5; D is perhaps TRBD1 (5 bases). The CDR3 runs to 14 residues. Between the trimmed V and J ends, which lost 4 bases and 2 bases, there was a span of 11 bases. DNA for the CDR3: TGTGCCAGCAGTTCCGTACAGGTTCAAGAGACCCAGTACTTC. Encoded protein: CASSSVQVQETQYF.

This clonotype was detected once. The rearrangement uses TRBV27 and TRBJ2-5; 8 nucleotides agree with TRBD1. The J segment lost 11 bases and the V segment lost 6 bases, leaving 14 bases of the junction unmatched. The CDR3 loop spans 14 amino acids. Germline V lookup: CDR1 MNHEY, CDR2 SMNVEV (reference sequence). DNA for the CDR3: TGTGCCAGCAGGCCTTACTCCGGGACAGGAGAGCAGTACTTC. Translated, it gives CASRPYSGTGEQYF.

The genes are TRBV5-1 and TRBJ2-5; D is uncertain. Germline CDR1 SGHRS, CDR2 YFSETQ. Trimming stripped 1 base from V and 5 bases from J, with 9 bases between. This CDR3 is 13 amino acids long. The CDR3 coding sequence is TGCGCCAGCAGCTTGTCTATATCGGAGACCCAGTACTTC. Translation gives CASSLSISETQYF.

Here the CDR3 reads CASSQDGSRGETQYF. In DNA, the CDR3 is TGCGCCAGCAGCCAAGATGGTAGCAGGGGCGAGACCCAGTACTTC. V usage is TRBV4-1 and J usage is TRBJ2-5, with D perhaps TRBD1 (6 bases). CDR1 is MGHRA and CDR2 is YSYEKL in the germline V gene. This CDR3 is 15 amino acids long. The ends were cut back, 0 bases at V and 5 bases at J, with 13 bases in the middle.

The sample holds a few counts of this clonotype. The V gene is TRBV6-2 or TRBV6-3, the J gene TRBJ2-5; no definite D call. Germline assignment: CDR1 MNHEY and CDR2 SVGEGT. The CDR3 is 12 residues long. With 1 base removed from V and 4 bases from J, the gap between germline ends came to 4 bases. CDR3 sequence (DNA): TGTGCCAGCAGTTACTTTCCAGAGACCCAGTACTTC. This translates into CASSYFPETQYF.

The chain employs TRBV20-1 and TRBJ2-1; possible D gene TRBD2, 6 bases. The germline V gene has CDR1 DFQATT and CDR2 SNEGSKA (reference sequence). The CDR3 loop spans 12 amino acids. For the CDR3, the DNA is TGCAGGGCAATCGGGAGTTACAATGAGCAGTTCTTC. Its translation is CRAIGSYNEQFF.